A selection of T cell receptor beta chains follows, all from one sample in a study of T cells after yellow fever vaccination. TCRdb re-analysed the 5' RACE reads in MiXCR, keeping a single row per CDR3 protein. In the table there are approximately 550,000 distinct CDR3 sequences, about a fifth of which are singletons. Source: PBMCs, taken 15 days after the yellow fever booster vaccination. Receptor source: a man younger than 40 who received the YFV17D yellow fever vaccine. The CDR3 runs from the conserved cysteine through the conserved F or W. A D gene is named only where the DNA matches it firmly. Clone size, where shown, is once, few, many, or a class for clones that have expanded.

clone_size,j_call,d_call,v_call,cdr3_aa,cdr3_nt
NA,TRBJ2-1,NA,TRBV29-1,CSVEMGSGPYNEQFF,TGCAGCGTTGAAATGGGCAGTGGGCCCTACAATGAGCAGTTCTTC
NA,TRBJ2-1,TRBD2,TRBV7-2,CASGNSGRADEQFF,TGTGCCAGCGGAAACAGCGGGAGGGCCGATGAGCAGTTCTTC
NA,TRBJ1-5,NA,TRBV5-1,CASSSAGQPQHF,TGCGCCAGCAGCTCGGCGGGTCAGCCCCAGCATTTT
NA,TRBJ1-2,TRBD1,TRBV30,CACIDDRGYGYTF,TGTGCCTGCATCGACGACAGGGGCTATGGCTACACCTTC
few,TRBJ2-5,NA,TRBV2,CASIQDGKETQYF,TGTGCCAGCATTCAAGACGGAAAAGAGACCCAGTACTTC
NA,TRBJ2-2,TRBD2,TRBV6-2/TRBV6-3,CASERLAPETGELFF,TGTGCCAGCGAAAGACTAGCGCCGGAGACCGGGGAGCTGTTTTTT
NA,TRBJ2-7,TRBD1,TRBV20-1,CSARAPNRETGVYEQYF,TGCAGTGCTAGAGCACCCAATAGGGAGACAGGGGTCTACGAGCAGTACTTC
NA,TRBJ2-1,NA,TRBV15,CATSNLRGVAANNEQFF,TGTGCCACCAGCAATTTGAGGGGAGTAGCGGCGAACAATGAGCAGTTCTTC
few,TRBJ2-5,NA,TRBV7-2,CASSLAWGRETQYF,TGTGCCAGCAGCTTAGCTTGGGGTAGGGAGACCCAGTACTTC
NA,TRBJ2-5,TRBD2,TRBV14,CASSQHGRAWETQYF,TGTGCCAGCAGCCAACACGGGAGGGCGTGGGAGACCCAGTACTTC
NA,TRBJ2-2,TRBD2,TRBV20-1,CSARGGSPGELFF,TGCAGTGCTCGGGGGGGATCCCCCGGGGAGCTGTTTTTT
NA,TRBJ2-5,TRBD2,TRBV5-1,CASSLFGLAEETQYF,TGCGCCAGCAGCTTGTTTGGACTAGCGGAAGAGACCCAGTACTTC
NA,TRBJ2-1,TRBD1,TRBV23-1,CARKPGQNYNEQFF,TGCGCCAGGAAACCGGGACAGAACTACAATGAGCAGTTCTTC
few,TRBJ1-1,NA,TRBV20-1,CSASKALF,TGCAGTGCTTCTAAGGCCCTCTTT
few,TRBJ2-3,NA,TRBV7-9,CASRGSKGTDTQYF,TGTGCCAGCCGGGGGAGTAAGGGCACAGATACGCAGTATTTT
NA,TRBJ2-7,NA,TRBV27,CASSFLGSIYEQYF,TGTGCCAGCAGTTTCTTGGGCAGCATATACGAGCAGTACTTC
NA,TRBJ1-6,NA,TRBV9,CASSRDTNNSPLHF,TGTGCCAGCAGCAGGGACACTAATAATTCACCCCTCCACTTT
many,TRBJ2-2,NA,TRBV9,CASSENTGELFF,TGTGCCAGCAGTGAGAACACCGGGGAGCTGTTTTTT
NA,TRBJ2-7,NA,TRBV28,CASSRRAPYEQYF,TGTGCCAGCAGTCGCCGGGCCCCCTACGAGCAGTACTTC
NA,TRBJ1-1,TRBD1,TRBV5-1,CASRGDRGFAEAFF,TGCGCCAGCAGGGGGGACAGGGGCTTTGCTGAAGCTTTCTTT
few,TRBJ2-3,TRBD2,TRBV10-2,CASKAGELHSTDTQYF,TGCGCCAGCAAGGCGGGAGAGCTTCATTCAACAGATACGCAGTATTTT
NA,TRBJ2-2,NA,TRBV7-8,CASTRLAQTGELFF,TGTGCCAGCACCCGACTGGCCCAAACCGGGGAGCTGTTTTTT
NA,TRBJ2-3,TRBD2,TRBV29-1,CSVGGLAGGYLTDTQYF,TGCAGCGTTGGAGGACTAGCGGGAGGGTATCTCACAGATACGCAGTATTTT
few,TRBJ2-7,TRBD2,TRBV29-1,CSTSTSGSREQYF,TGCAGCACTTCGACTAGCGGGAGCAGGGAGCAGTACTTC
NA,TRBJ2-5,TRBD2,TRBV29-1,CSVHDTGGFQETQYF,TGCAGCGTCCATGACACGGGGGGGTTTCAAGAGACCCAGTACTTC
NA,TRBJ2-5,NA,TRBV5-1,CASSLETRQETQYF,TGCGCCAGCAGCTTGGAGACAAGACAAGAGACCCAGTACTTC
NA,TRBJ2-1,NA,TRBV7-8,CASSPRNSYNEQFF,TGTGCCAGCAGCCCCAGAAACTCCTACAATGAGCAGTTCTTC
NA,TRBJ1-1,TRBD1,TRBV29-1,CSVADRLNTEAFF,TGCAGCGTTGCGGACAGGCTGAACACTGAAGCTTTCTTT
few,TRBJ2-1,TRBD2,TRBV11-2,CASSTSLAGGPVNNNEQFF,TGTGCCAGCAGCACAAGCCTAGCGGGAGGGCCGGTCAACAACAATGAGCAGTTCTTC
NA,TRBJ2-5,NA,TRBV18,CASSPRQQETQYF,TGTGCCAGCTCACCAAGGCAGCAAGAGACCCAGTACTTC
NA,TRBJ2-1,TRBD2,TRBV6-5,CASSHGTSGLEQFF,TGTGCCAGCAGTCACGGGACTAGCGGACTAGAGCAGTTCTTC
NA,TRBJ2-7,NA,TRBV10-2,CASRPEGIGEQYF,TGCGCCAGCAGGCCTGAGGGGATCGGCGAGCAGTACTTC
NA,TRBJ2-1,NA,TRBV7-7,CASSLERASRSSYNEQFF,TGTGCCAGCAGCTTAGAGCGGGCTAGCCGGAGCTCCTACAATGAGCAGTTCTTC
few,TRBJ2-3,NA,TRBV7-8,CASSLGLGLLGGTDTQYF,TGTGCCAGCAGCCTAGGACTCGGCCTGCTAGGGGGCACAGATACGCAGTATTTT
few,TRBJ2-5,TRBD1,TRBV5-1,CARPSTGFETQYF,TGCGCCAGACCTTCGACAGGGTTTGAGACCCAGTACTTC
few,TRBJ2-3,TRBD2,TRBV3-1,CASSTSSGSADTQYF,TGTGCCAGCAGCACCTCTAGCGGGAGTGCAGATACGCAGTATTTT
NA,TRBJ1-6,NA,TRBV5-1,CASSLAPKSPLHF,TGCGCCAGCAGCTTGGCCCCCAAATCACCCCTCCACTTT
many,TRBJ2-6,TRBD2,TRBV10-3,CAIKPSGSSGANVLTF,TGTGCCATCAAACCAAGCGGGAGCTCTGGGGCCAACGTCCTGACTTTC
few,TRBJ2-5,NA,TRBV20-1,CSARDPASVAQYF,TGCAGTGCTAGAGATCCCGCCAGCGTAGCCCAGTACTTC
few,TRBJ2-7,TRBD1,TRBV4-3,CASSQSQGTLYEQYF,TGCGCCAGCAGCCAGTCACAGGGGACGCTTTACGAGCAGTACTTC
NA,TRBJ1-4,NA,TRBV10-3,CATRGDATNEKLFF,TGTGCCACCCGGGGGGATGCAACTAATGAAAAACTGTTTTTT
NA,TRBJ2-3,TRBD2,TRBV12-3/TRBV12-4,CASESSGRRDTQYF,TGTGCCAGCGAGTCTAGCGGGAGAAGGGATACGCAGTATTTT
NA,TRBJ1-5,NA,TRBV12-3/TRBV12-4,CASSYKGSGRFNQPQHF,TGTGCCAGCAGTTATAAGGGGTCAGGGAGGTTCAATCAGCCCCAGCATTTT
NA,TRBJ2-5,NA,TRBV7-9,CASSLAPGETQYF,TGTGCCAGCAGCTTAGCTCCTGGCGAGACCCAGTACTTC
few,TRBJ2-3,NA,TRBV5-4,CASSSRHVTDTQYF,TGTGCCAGCAGCTCGAGACACGTCACAGATACGCAGTATTTT
few,TRBJ2-7,NA,TRBV7-2,CASSSGTLSRQYF,TGTGCCAGCAGCTCCGGGACCTTGTCCCGGCAGTACTTC
few,TRBJ2-7,NA,TRBV11-2,CASSLERTAYEQYF,TGTGCCAGCAGCTTAGAAAGGACGGCCTACGAGCAGTACTTC
few,TRBJ2-2,NA,TRBV14,CASSLPSPDVVGELFF,TGTGCCAGCAGCTTACCCTCTCCCGACGTCGTCGGGGAGCTGTTTTTT
few,TRBJ2-7,NA,TRBV9,CASSVGSGSAYEQYF,TGTGCCAGCAGCGTAGGTAGCGGATCAGCCTACGAGCAGTACTTC
NA,TRBJ2-2,NA,TRBV20-1,CSARDPGTTGELFF,TGCAGTGCTAGAGATCCAGGGACCACCGGGGAGCTGTTTTTT
few,TRBJ1-5,NA,TRBV12-3/TRBV12-4,CASTDRINQPQHF,TGTGCCAGCACCGACCGCATCAATCAGCCCCAGCATTTT
many,TRBJ1-1,NA,TRBV28,CASTLTQGRTEAFF,TGTGCCAGCACCCTAACACAGGGACGGACTGAAGCTTTCTTT